Reported below is one TCR beta chain. The germline gives CDR1 LGHDT, CDR2 YNNKEL (reference sequence). This CDR3 has 17 amino acids. Trimming took 1 base from V and 2 from J; bases not matched to a gene: 7. Assay: immunoSEQ multiplex PCR; the TCRdb copy retains only in-frame clones and omits some. The sample gives some 150,000 clones, approximately 86% of which show up once; about 5% is in the top ten. Samples with a second dose at about 4 or about 12 weeks were pooled together. The data are from a study of T cell responses to AZD1222 COVID-19 vaccine. This clonotype was obtained from an adult who received the AZD1222 COVID-19 vaccine. The specimen comprised peripheral blood, sampled 28 days after the second AZD1222 dose. V usage is TRBV3-1 (or the pseudogene TRBV3-2) and J usage is TRBJ2-3, with 9 bases matching TRBD2. The CDR3, as DNA: TGTGCCAGCAGCCAAGCCGCAGCGGGGGGATTCACAGATACGCAGTATTTT. Its translation: CASSQAAAGGFTDTQYF.